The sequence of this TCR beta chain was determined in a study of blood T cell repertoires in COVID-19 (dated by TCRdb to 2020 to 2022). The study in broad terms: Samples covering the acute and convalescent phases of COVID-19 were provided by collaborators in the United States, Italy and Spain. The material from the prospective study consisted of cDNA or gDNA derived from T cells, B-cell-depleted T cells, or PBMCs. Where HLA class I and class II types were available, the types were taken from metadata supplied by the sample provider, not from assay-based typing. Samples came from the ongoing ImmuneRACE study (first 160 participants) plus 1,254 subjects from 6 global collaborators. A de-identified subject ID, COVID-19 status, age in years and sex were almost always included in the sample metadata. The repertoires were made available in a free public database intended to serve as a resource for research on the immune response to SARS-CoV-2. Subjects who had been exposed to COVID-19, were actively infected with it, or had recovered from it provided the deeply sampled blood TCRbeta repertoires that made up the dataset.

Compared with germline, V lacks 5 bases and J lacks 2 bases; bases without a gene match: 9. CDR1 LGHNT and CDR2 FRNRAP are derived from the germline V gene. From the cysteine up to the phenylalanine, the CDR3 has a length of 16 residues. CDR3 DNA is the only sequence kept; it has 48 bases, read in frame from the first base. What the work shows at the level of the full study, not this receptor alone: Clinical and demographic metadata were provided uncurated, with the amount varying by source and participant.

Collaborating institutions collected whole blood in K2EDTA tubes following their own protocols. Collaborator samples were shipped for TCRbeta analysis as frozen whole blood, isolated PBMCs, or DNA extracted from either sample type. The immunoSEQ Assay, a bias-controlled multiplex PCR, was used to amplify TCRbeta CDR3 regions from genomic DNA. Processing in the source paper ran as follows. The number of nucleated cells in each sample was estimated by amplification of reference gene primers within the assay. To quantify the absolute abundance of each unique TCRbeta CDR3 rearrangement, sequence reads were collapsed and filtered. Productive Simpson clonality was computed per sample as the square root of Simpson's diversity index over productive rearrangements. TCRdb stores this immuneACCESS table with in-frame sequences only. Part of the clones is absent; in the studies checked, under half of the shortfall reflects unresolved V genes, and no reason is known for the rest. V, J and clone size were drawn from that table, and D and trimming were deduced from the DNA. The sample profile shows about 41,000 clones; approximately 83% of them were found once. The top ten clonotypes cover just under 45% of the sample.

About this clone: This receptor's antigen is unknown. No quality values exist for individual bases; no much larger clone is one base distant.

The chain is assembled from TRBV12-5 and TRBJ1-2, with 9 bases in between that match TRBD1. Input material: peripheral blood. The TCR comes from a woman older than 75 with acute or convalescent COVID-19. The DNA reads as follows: TGTGCTAGTGGTGTGCCGCCGGGACAGGGAAACTATGGCTACACCTTC. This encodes CASGVPPGQGNYGYTF.